The rows below give T cell receptor beta chains drawn from one sample of a study of T cells in Graves' hyperthyroidism and ophthalmopathy. TCRdb re-called the multiplex PCR reads through MiXCR, storing one row per CDR3 protein. The profile shows hundreds of thousands of distinct CDR3 sequences, approximately 15% of them singletons. The source material was blood. The receptors were sampled from a man aged 18 to 35 with Graves' ophthalmopathy. The CDR3 runs from the conserved cysteine through the conserved F or W. A D gene is named only where the DNA matches it firmly. Clone sizes are given selectively: once, few, many, or a class where the clone is expanded.

j_call	clone_size	d_call	v_call	cdr3_nt	cdr3_aa
TRBJ2-1	few	TRBD1	TRBV19	TGTGCCAGTAGTACGGGACAGTTTCTAATTGAGCAGTTCTTC	CASSTGQFLIEQFF
TRBJ2-4	few	.	TRBV11-3	TGTGCCAGCAGCTTACTTCCCGGCGAGCGGCTGCTAGCCAAAAACATTCAGTACTTC	CASSLLPGERLLAKNIQYF
TRBJ1-2	.	.	TRBV28	TGTGCCAGCAGTTTATTGCAGGCCTATGGCTACACCTTC	CASSLLQAYGYTF
TRBJ1-2	many	.	TRBV29-1	TGCAGCGTTCTGAAGGGGGGGACCAACTATGGCTACACCTTC	CSVLKGGTNYGYTF
TRBJ1-1	many	.	TRBV7-9	TGTGCCAGCAGCCCGTCCTGGACGGAAGCTTTCTTT	CASSPSWTEAFF
TRBJ1-5	.	TRBD1	TRBV7-9	TGTGCCAGCAGCTCGGCGGGACAGTCCGATCAGCCCCAGCATTTT	CASSSAGQSDQPQHF
TRBJ1-2	few	.	TRBV19	TGTGCCAGTAGTGTGGATCTTCACTATGGCTACACCTTC	CASSVDLHYGYTF
TRBJ1-5	few	.	TRBV3-1	TGTGCCAGCAGCCAGAGCTTTTCAGGGGGCAATCAGCCCCAGCATTTT	CASSQSFSGGNQPQHF
TRBJ2-3	.	.	TRBV7-6	TGTGCCAGCAGCTTGGTAGTGCAGGGCCAAGACACAGATACGCAGTATTTT	CASSLVVQGQDTDTQYF
TRBJ2-7	many	.	TRBV2	TGTGCCAGCAGGACAGGGAGGGGCTACGAGCAGTACTTC	CASRTGRGYEQYF
TRBJ2-5	many	.	TRBV6-1	TGTGCCAGCACTCCGGGGGTGTTCGGGGAGACCCAGTACTTC	CASTPGVFGETQYF
TRBJ2-5	.	.	TRBV4-1	TGCGCCAGCAGCCAAGATCGCGGCGATGTTACCCAGTACTTC	CASSQDRGDVTQYF
TRBJ2-1	many	.	TRBV11-1	TGTGCCAGCAGCCCTACCCTAGGGAGTTTGGACAATGAGCAGTTCTTC	CASSPTLGSLDNEQFF
TRBJ2-3	many	TRBD1	TRBV7-9	TGTGCCAGCAGCTCAAGGGGACAGTATAGCACAGATACGCAGTATTTT	CASSSRGQYSTDTQYF
TRBJ1-1	many	.	TRBV2	TGTGCCAGCAGTGAAGTCCTCGAAGCTTTCTTT	CASSEVLEAFF
TRBJ1-2	.	.	TRBV7-9	TGTGCCAGCAGCCCTGGCGGGGGCAGGTTTGGCTACACCTTC	CASSPGGGRFGYTF
TRBJ2-1	few	TRBD2	TRBV6-6	TGTGCCAGCAGTTCTGGTGCGGGGGGTTACAATGAGCAGTTCTTC	CASSSGAGGYNEQFF
TRBJ1-5	many	.	TRBV7-9	TGTGCCAGCAGCTTAAGTTTTGCAGGGGAGAATAATCAGCCCCAGCATTTT	CASSLSFAGENNQPQHF
TRBJ1-5	many	.	TRBV10-3	TGTGCCATCAGTGATGGAAGCTATAGCAATCAGCCCCAGCATTTT	CAISDGSYSNQPQHF
TRBJ1-1	many	.	TRBV5-1	TGCGCCAGCAGCTGGAGGGGGATGAACACTGAAGCTTTCTTT	CASSWRGMNTEAFF
TRBJ1-4	.	.	TRBV7-2	TGTGCCAGCAGTTCCGCCGGGACACCTAATGAAAAACTGTTTTTT	CASSSAGTPNEKLFF
TRBJ1-3	many	TRBD1	TRBV13	TGTGCCAGCAGCTTAGAGACAGGGGCTGGAAACACCATATATTTT	CASSLETGAGNTIYF
TRBJ1-1	.	.	TRBV29-1	TGCAGCGTTTGGTCAGGGGAAGCTTTCTTT	CSVWSGEAFF
TRBJ2-5	many	TRBD2	TRBV7-8	TGTGCCAGCAGCTGGGGAGCGGGAGTAGAGACCCAGTACTTC	CASSWGAGVETQYF
TRBJ1-5	many	TRBD1	TRBV30	TGTGCCTGGAGTTACTCTACAGGGGAGCAGCCCCAGCATTTT	CAWSYSTGEQPQHF
TRBJ2-1	many	TRBD2	TRBV5-1	TGCGCCAGCAGCTTGATTTGGACTAGCGGGGACGATGAGCAGTTCTTC	CASSLIWTSGDDEQFF